This TCR beta chain was retrieved from a study of T cells in Graves' hyperthyroidism and ophthalmopathy (dated by TCRdb to about 2019). General notes on the study: To identify distinguishing TCR V-J signatures, a discovery cohort of about a hundred patients was used, comprising some 45 with Graves' ophthalmopathy and roughly 60 with stable Graves' hyperthyroidism. Prospective prediction of ophthalmopathy was tested in an independent validation cohort of 18 to 20 hyperthyroidism patients and some 17 patients who later progressed to ophthalmopathy. The 100 or so discovery patients were divided at random into training and test sets in a 7:3 ratio. In addition, the study compared T-cell repertoires in thyroid tissue and in blood from roughly six Graves' hyperthyroidism patients. After sampling, hyperthyroidism patients received methimazole starting at 30 mg daily, and ophthalmopathy patients received high-dose intravenous methylprednisolone. The paper describes TCR Vbeta CDR3 sequencing of 120 to 150 peripheral blood samples, made up of 43 ophthalmopathy patients, approximately 73 hyperthyroidism patients and 17 progressor patients.

This clonotype was detected only a few times. The target of this receptor is not known. The sample holds no much larger clone one base away, and base qualities are not on file. Beyond this particular receptor, the publication reports: In validation, progression to ophthalmopathy was predicted by the model with about 70% sensitivity and under 85% specificity, a median of 6.5 months before onset. Most expanded thyroid clonotypes (frequency above 0.001) were also detected in blood, a finding suggesting that blood repertoires may reflect thyroid immune responses. Sample size was not statistically predetermined, and investigators were not blinded to group allocation. A 13 V-J signature model separated ophthalmopathy from stable hyperthyroidism, with approximately 87% sensitivity and approximately 81% specificity in cross-validation and 80%/75% in testing.

A patient counted as having stable Graves' hyperthyroidism if no progression to ophthalmopathy occurred over 18 months of follow-up. Hyperthyroidism patients were newly diagnosed, had a disease duration of under 2 months, and were aged 18 to 65 years. Patients with uncontrolled infections, other autoimmune diseases, pregnancy or lactation were excluded. Clinical symptoms, serum thyroxine and TRAb, thyroid ultrasound, and orbital computed tomography formed the basis for the diagnoses. Total RNA was extracted using Trizol reagent, and RNA quality was assessed on an Agilent 2100 Bioanalyzer. The TCR beta CDR3 regions were amplified from RNA transcripts. A first-round RT-PCR of the TCR CDR3 used the HTBI primer set with the Qiagen OneStep RT-PCR kit. A second multiplex PCR round built the libraries, followed by size selection and purification. Paired-end sequencing of the libraries was performed with 100 bp reads on an Illumina HiSeq2000. Per the authors' processing: Raw data were processed with SOAPnuke, discarding reads with adapters, uncalled bases, mean Phred below 15, or no exact constant-primer or identifier match. COPE v1.2.5 was used to merge the high-quality paired reads, and each unique nucleotide sequence was defined as a clonotype. Clonotypes were aligned to IMGT TRBV, TRBD and TRBJ reference segments using MiTCR v1.1. The analysis was restricted to V-J combinations with a frequency above 0.0001, which together covered 99% to 99.2% of the repertoires. The TCS score was defined as the ratio of F50 (clonal expansion) to E x V (chaos), calculated using BLOSUM62-based TCRdist between CDR3 peptides within each V-J. Welch's t-statistics and random forest reduced fewer than 550 V-J features to 13, which were used in a naive Bayes classifier (R e1071). Thyroid-blood repertoire similarity was quantified with the Morisita-Horn index. TCRdb took the public reads, trimmed them with fastp at Q25, ran MiXCR for clone calling and kept in-frame beta chains. Rows with a matching CDR3 protein are joined into one entry that keeps the most common DNA and genes. V and J calls and clone size were set by TCRdb, not the authors. This sample gives approximately 500,000 distinct CDR3 sequences in total; about 45% of them show up just once. Jointly, the top ten make up around 7.7% of the sample.

Sequenced: peripheral blood or thyroid tissue (not recorded which). This TCR came from a young woman with Graves' hyperthyroidism.

At the DNA level, the sequence is TGTGCCAGCAGTTTGCTAAAGGACCAGAACACCGGGGAGCTGTTTTTT. This translates into CASSLLKDQNTGELFF. The sequence links TRBV12-3 or TRBV12-4 to TRBJ2-2; the D gene lacks a confident call. Trimming removed 3 bases from V and 1 base from J, leaving 12 bases between the germline ends. Its CDR3 holds 16 amino acids, cysteine through phenylalanine. The DNA shown is the 48-base CDR3, in frame from base 1.